Below, one T cell receptor beta chain is given with its context. No antigen is known for it. The input lacks base qualities; no much larger clone sits a single base away. From its cysteine to its phenylalanine, the CDR3 spans 14 amino acids. Here the CDR3 DNA is all that survives: 42 bases in frame from base 1. For CDR1 and CDR2, the germline V gene lists KGHSH and LQKENI. Deletion took 5 bases off V and 1 base off J, with a span of 11 bases between the germline ends. Genomic DNA was extracted from sorted cells with the Quick-DNA Microprep Kit. Amplification of TCRbeta DNA was done with the immunoSEQ hsTCRbeta kit, following the protocol from the manufacturer. An Illumina MiSeq instrument was used to sequence the TCRbeta libraries. In the original analysis: Once out-of-frame sequences had been removed, a few million distinct TCRbeta sequences were left, which works out to an average of roughly 67,000 per individual. Each individual was scored by the count of 150 to 200 previously reported CMV-associated TCRbeta sequences and the total productive distinct TCRbeta count. A beta-binomial model was reimplemented in Python, and scikit-learn random forests with default parameters were trained on US cohort data. Classifier performance on the Belgian cohort was summarized as median AUC with percentile confidence intervals calculated over 10,000 bootstrap iterations. TCRdb's version of the immuneACCESS table is confined to in-frame rearrangements and falls short of the full clone set. An unresolved V gene accounts for under half of the shortfall where checked; the remainder is of unknown origin. V and J calls plus clone size are reproduced from that table; the DNA served to infer D and trimming. The sample includes some 80,000 clones, with 65% to 85% observed a single time. Of the sample, around 0.78% is held by the ten largest clones.

A FACSAria II was used to sort memory CD4+ T cells, defined as single viable CD3+CD4+CD8-CD45RO+ cells. CMV serostatus was assessed using a Roche Elecsys assay, by which serum IgG against CMV pp150, pp28, p38 and p52 was detected. Once the samples were thawed, total CD4+ T cells were enriched through positive selection using CD4 magnetic microbeads. The samples came from a different study that was designed specifically to examine the CD4+ T cell memory repertoire. Peripheral blood mononuclear cells were isolated and cryopreserved according to standard operating procedures, and serum was kept at -80 degrees C. The staining used CD3-PerCP (BW264/56), CD4-APC (RPA-T4), CD45RO-PE (UCHT1) and CD8-Pacific Orange (3B5) antibodies, and Sytox blue was used to exclude non-viable cells. This record belongs to a study of memory CD4+ T cells and cytomegalovirus serostatus (dated by TCRdb to about 2019). For context, the study as a whole: A total of 35 or so healthy Belgian adults, of whom 9 were CMV seropositive and about 24 were CMV seronegative, were included in the cohort. The study sequenced CD4+ memory TCRbeta repertoires of a Belgian cohort with known cytomegalovirus serostatus to replicate a published TCR-based CMV serostatus classifier. What the authors observed across the whole study: Only CD4+CD45RO+ memory cells were sequenced, in contrast to the original study, which included naive and memory CD4+ and CD8+ populations. The results were interpreted as suggesting that the CMV-associated TCR signature is mostly present in the CD4+ memory repertoire. CMV serostatus prediction reached a median bootstrapped AUC of roughly 0.96 with the original framework and just under 0.92 with a US-trained random forest. On the Belgian cohort, the classifier built on the original framework reached a median bootstrapped AUC of around 0.95, with a 95% CI of 0.76-1.00. Among the 150 to 200 previously reported CMV-associated TCRbeta sequences, some 62 showed up in the CD4+ memory repertoires, with each one found in between one and five individuals.

The receptor's source is an adult in good health and CMV-seronegative. The chain couples TRBV18 to TRBJ1-1; D gene: possibly TRBD1, on 5 matching bases. What was sequenced was memory CD4+ T cells from blood. The DNA sequence follows: TGTGCCAGCTCATGGACACAAGAGAACACTGAAGCTTTCTTT. It specifies CASSWTQENTEAFF.